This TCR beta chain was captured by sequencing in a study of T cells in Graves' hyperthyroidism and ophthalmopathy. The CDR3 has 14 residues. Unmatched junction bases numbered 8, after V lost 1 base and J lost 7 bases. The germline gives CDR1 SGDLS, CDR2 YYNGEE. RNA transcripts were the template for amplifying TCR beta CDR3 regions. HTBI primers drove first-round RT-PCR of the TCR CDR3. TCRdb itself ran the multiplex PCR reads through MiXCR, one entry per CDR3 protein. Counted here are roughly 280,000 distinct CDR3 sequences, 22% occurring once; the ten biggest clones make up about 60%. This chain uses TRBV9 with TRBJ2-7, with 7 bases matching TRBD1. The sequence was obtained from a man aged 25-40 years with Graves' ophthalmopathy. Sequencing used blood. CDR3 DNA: TGTGCCAGCAGCGTAACCACAGGGGTCGGAGAGCAGTACTTC. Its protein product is CASSVTTGVGEQYF.